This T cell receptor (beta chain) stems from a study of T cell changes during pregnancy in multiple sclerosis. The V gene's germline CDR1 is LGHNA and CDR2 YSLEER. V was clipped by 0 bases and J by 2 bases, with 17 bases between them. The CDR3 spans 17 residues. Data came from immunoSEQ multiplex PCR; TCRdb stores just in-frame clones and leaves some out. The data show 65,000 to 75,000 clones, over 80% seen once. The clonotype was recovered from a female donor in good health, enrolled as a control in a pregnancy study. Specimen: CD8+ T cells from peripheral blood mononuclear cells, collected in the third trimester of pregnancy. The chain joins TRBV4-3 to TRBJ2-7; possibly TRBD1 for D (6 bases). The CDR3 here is CASSQDRSGAVTYEQYF. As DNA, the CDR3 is TGCGCCAGCAGCCAAGATCGGTCAGGGGCGGTCACCTACGAGCAGTACTTC.